These T cell receptor beta chains were read from a single sample in a study of blood T cell repertoires in COVID-19. Produced via immunoSEQ multiplex PCR; TCRdb's table is partial and in-frame only. Among about 98,000 clones listed, about 90% were seen once. The specimen was peripheral blood. These receptors were obtained from a man aged 70-80 years with acute or convalescent COVID-19. Each CDR3 is given with its conserved first and last residue. Fields, in order: V gene, J gene, clone size, CDR3 protein. Clone size is not always given. Where it is, it says once, few, many or a class for expanded clones.

V gene: TRBV11-1
J gene: TRBJ2-1
clone size: -
CDR3 protein: CASSSLAGGNNEQFF

V gene: TRBV20-1
J gene: TRBJ2-1
clone size: -
CDR3 protein: CSATLLDEQFF

V gene: TRBV6-1
J gene: TRBJ1-2
clone size: once
CDR3 protein: CASSEVAQGRWIQANYGYTF

V gene: TRBV5-6
J gene: TRBJ2-5
clone size: once
CDR3 protein: CASSLDGLQETQYF

V gene: TRBV28
J gene: TRBJ2-4
clone size: -
CDR3 protein: CASSLFVRAKNIQYF

V gene: TRBV11-2
J gene: TRBJ2-1
clone size: -
CDR3 protein: CASSFGQGEQFF

V gene: TRBV4-2
J gene: TRBJ2-3
clone size: -
CDR3 protein: CASSSALGGIDTQYF

V gene: TRBV27
J gene: TRBJ2-7
clone size: -
CDR3 protein: CASSDRSSSYEQYF

V gene: TRBV7-9
J gene: TRBJ2-5
clone size: once
CDR3 protein: CASSFRTGVGEETQYF

V gene: TRBV28
J gene: TRBJ2-4
clone size: -
CDR3 protein: CASSSASGGARAKNIQYF

V gene: TRBV2
J gene: TRBJ2-5
clone size: -
CDR3 protein: CASSAVRLETQYF

V gene: TRBV5-8
J gene: TRBJ1-5
clone size: -
CDR3 protein: CASSRNREQPQHF

V gene: TRBV30
J gene: TRBJ2-2
clone size: -
CDR3 protein: CAWSRTSGANTGELFF

V gene: TRBV4-2
J gene: TRBJ2-3
clone size: once
CDR3 protein: CASSHYRGDTQYF

V gene: TRBV27
J gene: TRBJ1-2
clone size: once
CDR3 protein: CASSLSTGGVYGYTF

V gene: TRBV5-1
J gene: TRBJ1-1
clone size: once
CDR3 protein: CASSFQGGENTEAFF

V gene: TRBV28
J gene: TRBJ2-1
clone size: -
CDR3 protein: CASSFLASGGDGEFF

V gene: TRBV5-5
J gene: TRBJ1-4
clone size: -
CDR3 protein: CASSMGTMEKLFF

V gene: TRBV28
J gene: TRBJ1-5
clone size: -
CDR3 protein: CASSQDLNGQPQHF

V gene: TRBV19
J gene: TRBJ1-4
clone size: -
CDR3 protein: CASSPLQEKLFF

V gene: TRBV5-4
J gene: TRBJ1-1
clone size: -
CDR3 protein: CASSPRGERLEAFF

V gene: TRBV19
J gene: TRBJ1-5
clone size: -
CDR3 protein: CASEQLGQPSNQPQHF

V gene: TRBV13
J gene: TRBJ2-7
clone size: -
CDR3 protein: CASSFHTSGGYEQYF

V gene: TRBV11-2
J gene: TRBJ1-2
clone size: -
CDR3 protein: CASSQLGQRYGYTF

V gene: TRBV5-4
J gene: TRBJ2-5
clone size: -
CDR3 protein: CASSKDRGRETQYF

V gene: TRBV3-1/TRBV3-2
J gene: TRBJ1-6
clone size: -
CDR3 protein: CASSQDRVLSPLHF

V gene: TRBV27
J gene: TRBJ2-3
clone size: few
CDR3 protein: CASSPGLAGYTDTQYF

V gene: TRBV11-3
J gene: TRBJ2-2
clone size: few
CDR3 protein: CASSLDTRGTGELFF

V gene: TRBV5-4
J gene: TRBJ1-6
clone size: -
CDR3 protein: CASSQGQNSPLHF

V gene: TRBV9
J gene: TRBJ2-3
clone size: once
CDR3 protein: CASSTNSLGTDTQYF

V gene: TRBV7-2
J gene: TRBJ2-4
clone size: -
CDR3 protein: CASSKTPGGKNIQYF

V gene: TRBV3-1/TRBV3-2
J gene: TRBJ1-2
clone size: -
CDR3 protein: CASSLQGDRGRGYTF

V gene: TRBV5-1
J gene: TRBJ2-5
clone size: -
CDR3 protein: CASSLANGAGKTQYF

V gene: TRBV6-6
J gene: TRBJ1-5
clone size: -
CDR3 protein: CASSYSVGQPQHF

V gene: TRBV7-2
J gene: TRBJ2-7
clone size: -
CDR3 protein: CASSKEGGLSYEQYF

V gene: TRBV6-5
J gene: TRBJ1-6
clone size: -
CDR3 protein: CASSYIGQGDSPLHF

V gene: TRBV19
J gene: TRBJ1-1
clone size: -
CDR3 protein: CASMNTLNTEAFF

V gene: TRBV4-1
J gene: TRBJ1-4
clone size: -
CDR3 protein: CASSPPWTGGEKLFF

V gene: TRBV29-1
J gene: TRBJ1-1
clone size: -
CDR3 protein: CSVAPSQDTEAFF

V gene: TRBV5-1
J gene: TRBJ1-5
clone size: -
CDR3 protein: CASSWGDYSNQPQHF

V gene: TRBV27
J gene: TRBJ1-2
clone size: once
CDR3 protein: CASSLGGPPGNYGYTF